These T cell receptor beta chains were read from a single sample in a study of vaccination and CD4 T cells after COVID-19. TCRdb recomputed calls from the PCR reads with MiXCR, one row per CDR3 protein. Here the sample spans 22,000 or so distinct CDR3 sequences, 30% to 35% being singletons. These receptors are not linked to any known antigen. Source: CD4+ T cells from blood, cultured in vitro, taken about 7 months after SARS-CoV-2 vaccination. The receptors here all came from a human donor who had recovered from COVID-19. Both conserved end residues are part of each CDR3. A D gene is named only where the DNA matches it firmly. Clone size appears in some rows only: once, few, many, or a class for an expanded clone.

v_call,d_call,clone_size,j_call,cdr3_aa,cdr3_nt
TRBV6-1,-,medium-sized,TRBJ1-5,CASLVPQHF,TGTGCCAGCTTAGTGCCCCAGCATTTT
TRBV7-9,-,-,TRBJ2-3,CASSTYTDTQYF,TGTGCCAGCAGCACTTACACAGATACGCAGTATTTT
TRBV2,TRBD1,once,TRBJ2-2,CATGTEITGELFF,TGTGCCACCGGGACAGAAATCACCGGGGAGCTGTTTTTT
TRBV2,-,once,TRBJ2-5,CASRQGGRRETQYF,TGTGCCAGCCGCCAGGGGGGAAGGCGGGAGACCCAGTACTTC
TRBV6-1,-,few,TRBJ2-5,CASSATARGQETQYF,TGTGCCAGCAGTGCGACAGCCAGGGGCCAAGAGACCCAGTACTTC
TRBV6-1,-,-,TRBJ1-5,CASTRQTSNQPQHF,TGTGCCAGCACGAGACAGACAAGCAATCAGCCCCAGCATTTT
TRBV10-3,-,few,TRBJ2-1,CAMNRGHPLDEQFF,TGTGCCATGAACCGGGGACACCCCTTGGATGAGCAGTTCTTC
TRBV12-3/TRBV12-4,-,-,TRBJ1-5,CASSKTEYQPQHF,TGTGCCAGCAGTAAGACAGAGTATCAGCCCCAGCATTTT
TRBV7-9,-,-,TRBJ2-3,CASSLQGYTDTQYF,TGTGCCAGCAGCCTACAGGGATACACAGATACGCAGTATTTT
TRBV4-2,-,-,TRBJ2-3,CASSPQASTDTQYF,TGTGCCAGCAGCCCTCAGGCAAGCACAGATACGCAGTATTTT
TRBV20-1,TRBD1,-,TRBJ2-7,CSARGQGNYEQYF,TGCAGTGCCAGGGGGCAGGGGAACTACGAGCAGTACTTC
TRBV2,-,few,TRBJ1-5,CASTLLGRPQHF,TGTGCCAGCACGCTCTTGGGAAGGCCCCAGCATTTT
TRBV7-6,TRBD2,few,TRBJ2-1,CASSLAGGDYNEQFF,TGTGCCAGCAGCTTAGCGGGAGGGGATTACAATGAGCAGTTCTTC
TRBV10-3,-,-,TRBJ1-2,CAISDAAVYGYTF,TGTGCCATCAGTGACGCGGCAGTCTATGGCTACACCTTC
TRBV7-8,-,medium-sized,TRBJ2-3,CASSYGRELITDTQYF,TGTGCCAGCAGCTATGGGCGGGAACTGATCACAGATACGCAGTATTTT
TRBV20-1,-,few,TRBJ2-3,CSAEDSDTQYF,TGCAGTGCCGAGGATTCAGATACGCAGTATTTT
TRBV27,TRBD1,-,TRBJ1-2,CASTRAGGNGVYGYTF,TGTGCCAGCACACGGGCAGGGGGTAATGGCGTCTATGGCTACACCTTC
TRBV19,-,few,TRBJ2-5,CASSPTGKETQYF,TGTGCCAGTAGTCCCACGGGGAAAGAGACCCAGTACTTC
TRBV6-2/TRBV6-3,-,-,TRBJ2-5,CASRPPGRETQYF,TGTGCCAGCAGGCCCCCCGGGCGGGAGACCCAGTACTTC